The following is a TCR beta chain sequence with its context. Antigen: not known. Trimming left V 3 bases short and J 3 bases short, with 21 bases between. The CDR3 runs 17 residues. Germline V gene lookup returns CDR1 LGHDT and CDR2 YNNKEL (reference sequence). This sample is part of a study of T cell responses to AZD1222 COVID-19 vaccine. Regarding the study as a whole: Sampling that yielded the repertoires occurred only after the peak T cell response.

Sequencing used immunoSEQ multiplex PCR; TCRdb keeps in-frame clones, though not all of them. Of around 100,000 clones listed, roughly nine tenths were seen once; the top ten hold more than 2.5%. The chain couples TRBV3-1 (or the pseudogene TRBV3-2) to TRBJ2-7; D not certain. This TCR was recovered from an adult who received the MenACWY meningococcal vaccine as a control. The sequences come from peripheral blood, collected 28 days after the second dose of the MenACWY control vaccine. CDR3 in DNA: TGTGCCAGCAGCCACCAGCAACGGCCGGGCCTTATCTACGAGCAGTACTTC. Its protein product is CASSHQQRPGLIYEQYF.